Shown below are 27 T cell receptor beta chains from a single sample sequenced in a study of spatial heterogeneity in lung cancer. Time point of the sample: sample taken at primary tumor resection. Study outcomes and limitations: Mutation counts in tumors were tracked by counts of expanded intratumoral alpha and beta TCRs.

TCRdb re-called the 5' RACE reads through MiXCR, storing one row per CDR3 protein. The sample contains 650 to 750 distinct CDR3 sequences, around 34% of which appear only once. These receptors are not linked to any known antigen. Sequencing used lung tumor tissue, obtained at surgery. The receptor set was obtained from a male donor with early-stage non-small cell lung cancer.

This rearrangement joins TRBV4-2 to TRBJ2-1, with 11 bases identical to TRBD2. V lost 1 base to trimming and J lost 10 bases; unmatched junction nucleotides: 6. Looked up from germline, CDR1 is LGHNA and CDR2 is YNFKEQ. This CDR3 has 15 residues. The CDR3 here is CASSQGPTSGAEQFF. The DNA for the CDR3 is TGTGCCAGCAGCCAAGGCCCGACTAGCGGGGCGGAGCAGTTCTTC.

J is TRBJ1-2 and V is TRBV29-1, with D perhaps TRBD1 (5 bases). The CDR3 is 11 residues long. V lost 7 bases and J 4 bases, leaving 10 bases between the germline ends. Germline V gives CDR1 SQVTM, CDR2 ANQGSEA. The CDR3 DNA reads TGCAGCGCTGGTGGGACCTATGGCTACACCTTC. Translated: CSAGGTYGYTF.

This clonotype has a handful of counts. Here the CDR3 DNA reads TGTGCCAGCAGTGAACAGACAGGGGCGAGCAATCAGCCCCAGCATTTT. Translation: CASSEQTGASNQPQHF. The rearrangement uses TRBV6-1 and TRBJ1-5, with TRBD1 matching over 8 bases. V shed 2 bases, J shed 1 base, and the junction held 4 bases outside the gene matches. CDR1 is MNHNS, CDR2 SASEGT, per germline. The CDR3 is 16 amino acids.

This clonotype was counted a few times. CDR3 sequence (DNA): TGCAGCGTTGAAGACGGCCTCTACGAGCAGTACTTC. This encodes CSVEDGLYEQYF. The J gene is TRBJ2-7, the V gene TRBV29-1, with unresolved D. Germline V CDR1 and CDR2: SQVTM, ANQGSEA. Trimming removed 0 bases from V and 3 bases from J, with 6 bases in between. This CDR3 contains 12 residues.

This clonotype is large in the sample. The chain is built from TRBV28 and TRBJ2-1; no clear D. V was trimmed by 6 bases and J by 9 bases, leaving 15 bases between them. CDR3 size: 13 residues. Germline V gives CDR1 MDHEN, CDR2 SYDVKM. The CDR3 here is CASSLNTFPEQFF. CDR3 DNA: TGTGCCAGCAGCCTAAACACCTTCCCTGAGCAGTTCTTC.

This clonotype is labeled as large. The chain recombines TRBV4-2 with TRBJ2-1; the match to TRBD2 covers 11 bases. The germline V gene encodes CDR1 LGHNA and CDR2 YNFKEQ. The trim removed 4 bases at V and 5 bases at J, leaving 10 bases unmatched. The CDR3 runs 17 residues. CDR3 nucleotide sequence: TGTGCCAGCAGCCGAGGCCTAGCGGGAGGACCCGACAATGAGCAGTTCTTC. It is translated as CASSRGLAGGPDNEQFF.

This clonotype was recorded a few times. V and J are TRBV3-1 and TRBJ1-2; D is unresolved. Between the trimmed V and J ends, which lost 7 bases and 4 bases, there was a span of 16 bases. CDR3 length equals 14 residues. Germline loops: CDR1 LGHDT, CDR2 YNNKEL (reference sequence). CDR3 bases: TGTGCCAGCAACGAACGGATCAGCATCTATGGCTACACCTTC. It specifies CASNERISIYGYTF.

V and J are TRBV29-1 and TRBJ1-2, with D perhaps matching TRBD1 (5 bases). The CDR3 runs to 11 residues. Trimming pared 4 bases from V and 8 bases from J, leaving 11 bases between. In germline, CDR1 is SQVTM, CDR2 ANQGSEA. The CDR3 region has the DNA TGCAGCGTTGGCCCAGGGCGAGGCTACACCTTC. Translation gives CSVGPGRGYTF. Using reference TRBV29-1 and TRBJ1-2 for the parts outside the CDR3, the full variable domain is SAVISQKPSRDICQRGTSLTIQCQVDSQVTMMFWYRQQPGQSLTLIATANQGSEATYESGFVIDKFPISRPNLTFSTLTVSNMSPEDSSIYLCSVGPGRGYTFGSGTRLTVV.

This clonotype was seen only a few times. The chain uses TRBV29-1 and TRBJ1-3; TRBD1 might be the D (5 bases). The ends were cut back, 4 bases at V and 4 bases at J, with 11 bases in the middle. This CDR3 comprises 13 residues. Germline V gene lookup returns CDR1 SQVTM and CDR2 ANQGSEA. Here the CDR3 reads CSVGQGAGNTIYF. The CDR3 DNA follows: TGCAGCGTTGGTCAGGGAGCCGGAAACACCATATATTTT.

This clonotype is classed as large. This rearrangement joins TRBV4-3 to TRBJ2-5; D perhaps matches TRBD2 (6 bases). The CDR3 contains 15 residues. Germline lookup yields CDR1 LGHNA and CDR2 YSLEER. Trimming took off 0 bases at V and 4 bases at J, with 12 bases between the two ends. The CDR3 region is CASSQEAVGGETQYF. The CDR3 bases are TGCGCCAGCAGCCAAGAGGCGGTCGGGGGAGAGACCCAGTACTTC.

The CDR3 region is CASSLSQEQYF. In DNA, the CDR3 is TGTGCCAGCAGCCTTTCACAAGAGCAGTACTTC. This chain links TRBV3-1 with TRBJ2-7; no definite D call. Germline V gives CDR1 LGHDT, CDR2 YNNKEL (reference sequence). This CDR3 region has 11 residues. The V and J ends lost 4 bases and 7 bases respectively, with 8 bases between them.

The V and J genes are TRBV29-1 and TRBJ1-1; D unclear. Between the trimmed V and J ends, which lost 6 bases and 5 bases, there was a span of 19 bases. The CDR3 runs 14 residues. The germline V gene has CDR1 SQVTM and CDR2 ANQGSEA. The CDR3 loop is CSVHRVGLGTEAFF. CDR3 coding DNA: TGCAGCGTCCACAGAGTGGGGTTGGGGACTGAAGCTTTCTTT.

The chain is built from TRBV7-6 and TRBJ2-5, with a possible D match to TRBD1 (6 bases). The germline V gene encodes CDR1 SGHVS and CDR2 FNYEAQ. The CDR3 contains 12 residues. The V gene lost 5 bases and the J gene lost 5 bases, with 9 bases spanning the gap. The CDR3 nucleotides are TGTGCCAGCAGCCACAGGGATGAGACCCAGTACTTC. Translation gives CASSHRDETQYF.

By sample share, this clonotype is medium-sized. The genes are TRBV20-1 and TRBJ2-1, with D perhaps TRBD2 (6 bases). The V gene's germline CDR1 is DFQATT and CDR2 SNEGSKA (reference sequence). The CDR3 is made up of 16 amino acids. V was cut by 2 bases and J by 5 bases, with 19 bases left in between. The CDR3 protein is CSARPEGRGTDNEQFF. DNA of the CDR3: TGCAGTGCTAGACCCGAGGGGCGGGGAACAGACAATGAGCAGTTCTTC.

This clonotype is categorized as medium-sized (0.01 to 0.1%). The chain carries TRBV19 and TRBJ1-5; D is possibly TRBD1 (6 bases). Germline CDR1 reads LNHDA; CDR2 reads SQIVND (reference sequence). The CDR3 covers 14 residues. V was trimmed by 8 bases and J by 1 base, leaving 12 bases between them. The CDR3 protein is CASGKGTSNQPQHF. CDR3 nucleotide sequence: TGTGCCAGTGGGAAGGGGACAAGCAATCAGCCCCAGCATTTT. The full variable domain, its missing parts supplied by reference TRBV19 and TRBJ1-5, is DGGITQSPKYLFRKEGQNVTLSCEQNLNHDAMYWYRQDPGQGLRLIYYSQIVNDFQKGDIAEGYSVSREKKESFPLTVTSAQKNPTAFYLCASGKGTSNQPQHFGDGTRLSIL.

The J gene is TRBJ2-5, the V gene TRBV11-2; no firm D call. Trimming pared 1 base from V and 2 bases from J, leaving 5 bases between. Germline-derived CDR1 and CDR2 are SGHAT and FQNNGV. CDR3 length: 13 residues. This chain's CDR3 is CASSLVAQETQYF. As DNA, the CDR3 is TGTGCCAGCAGCTTAGTGGCGCAAGAGACCCAGTACTTC.

V is TRBV18 and J is TRBJ2-5; 10 bases are shared with TRBD2. This CDR3 region has 15 residues. Germline-derived CDR1 and CDR2 are KGHSH and LQKENI. V was pared by 2 bases and J by 1 base, with 1 base of the junction left unmatched. The CDR3 is CASSPASGGQETQYF. In DNA, the CDR3 is TGTGCCAGCTCACCAGCTAGCGGGGGCCAAGAGACCCAGTACTTC.

CDR3 nucleotide sequence: TGCAGCGTTGGCAGGAACACTGAAGCTTTCTTT. It translates to CSVGRNTEAFF. This chain links TRBV29-1 with TRBJ1-1; D call uncertain. Germline lookup yields CDR1 SQVTM and CDR2 ANQGSEA. CDR3 length: 11 amino acids. V gave up 4 bases and J gave up 1 base, with 4 bases separating them.

This clonotype is deemed medium-sized (0.01 to 0.1%). V is TRBV20-1 and J is TRBJ2-7; perhaps TRBD1 as D (8 bases). The CDR3 consists of 16 residues. Trimming cost V 3 bases and J 1 base, with 19 bases left between them. CDR1 and CDR2 from the germline V gene are DFQATT and SNEGSKA (reference sequence). The CDR3 protein is CSASPGGGGRSYEQYF. The CDR3 DNA reads TGCAGTGCTAGTCCAGGGGGCGGCGGGAGATCCTACGAGCAGTACTTC.

In this sample, this clonotype is large. The chain carries TRBV27 and TRBJ2-5; D is undetermined. This CDR3 spans 11 amino acids. In germline, CDR1 is MNHEY, CDR2 SMNVEV (reference sequence). Between the trimmed V and J ends, which lost 10 bases and 4 bases, there was a span of 10 bases. The CDR3: CATTGGETQYF. CDR3 bases: TGTGCCACAACCGGCGGAGAGACCCAGTACTTC.

This clonotype is termed medium-sized. The V gene is TRBV6-1, the J gene TRBJ1-5; D may be TRBD1 (5 bases). The CDR3 has 14 residues. Germline CDR1 is MNHNS and CDR2 is SASEGT. Trimming left V 7 bases short and J 3 bases short, with 13 bases between. CDR3 residues: CASTTTAFNQPQHF. The CDR3 DNA reads as TGTGCCAGCACCACGACAGCGTTCAATCAGCCCCAGCATTTT.

By share, this clonotype ranks as medium-sized. The genes are TRBV9 and TRBJ2-2; 9 positions agree with TRBD2. Germline-derived CDR1 and CDR2 are SGDLS and YYNGEE. This CDR3 contains 18 residues. J was trimmed by 6 bases and V by 2 bases; bases with no gene match: 14. The CDR3 loop is CASSVAYAAGGPSGELFF. The CDR3 bases are TGTGCCAGCAGCGTCGCTTATGCGGCGGGAGGGCCATCCGGGGAGCTGTTTTTT.

This clonotype was observed a handful of times. V usage is TRBV18 and J usage is TRBJ1-1; D unresolved. The CDR3 sequence is 13 residues long. Per the germline V gene, CDR1 is KGHSH and CDR2 is LQKENI. Trimming cost V 3 bases and J 4 bases, with 9 bases left between them. The CDR3 reads CASSPSEGTEAFF. The CDR3 DNA is TGTGCCAGCTCACCGTCCGAGGGCACTGAAGCTTTCTTT.

The chain joins TRBV6-6 to TRBJ1-1, with D tentatively TRBD1 (5 bases). Between the trimmed V and J ends, which lost 4 bases and 5 bases, there was a span of 14 bases. CDR3 length equals 14 residues. Looked up from germline, CDR1 is MNHNY and CDR2 is SVGAGI (reference sequence). The CDR3 DNA is TGTGCCAGCAGTTCGGGCAGGGTTGGAACTGAAGCTTTCTTT. This gives the protein CASSSGRVGTEAFF.

This sequence joins TRBV23-1 and TRBJ1-5, with a tentative D call TRBD1 (6 bases). TRBV23-1 is identified as an open reading frame with a role that is uncertain. The germline V and J ends were trimmed by 6 bases and 0 bases, with 18 bases remaining between them. This CDR3 is 17 amino acids long. This CDR3 reads CASSGGRTVLSNQPQHF. The CDR3 bases are TGCGCCAGCAGCGGCGGCCGGACAGTTCTTAGCAATCAGCCCCAGCATTTT.

This clonotype counts as large (0.1 to 1%). The rearrangement joins TRBV7-6 to TRBJ1-1, with D possibly matching TRBD1 (6 bases). The germline V and J ends were trimmed by 2 bases and 0 bases, with 25 bases remaining between them. Germline CDR1 SGHVS, CDR2 FNYEAQ. The CDR3 sequence is 20 residues long. CDR3 amino acids: CASSLYTSAGGARMNTEAFF. CDR3 DNA sequence: TGTGCCAGCAGCTTATATACCAGCGCGGGGGGCGCCAGGATGAACACTGAAGCTTTCTTT.

The chain is built from TRBV30 and TRBJ2-7; 10 nucleotides line up with TRBD1. The CDR3 totals 12 residues. Germline trimming cut 5 bases from V and 3 bases from J; bases unmatched to any gene: 1. Per the germline V gene, CDR1 is GTSNPN and CDR2 is SVGIG (reference sequence). CDR3: CAWGTGVYEQYF. DNA of the CDR3: TGTGCCTGGGGGACAGGGGTCTACGAGCAGTACTTC.